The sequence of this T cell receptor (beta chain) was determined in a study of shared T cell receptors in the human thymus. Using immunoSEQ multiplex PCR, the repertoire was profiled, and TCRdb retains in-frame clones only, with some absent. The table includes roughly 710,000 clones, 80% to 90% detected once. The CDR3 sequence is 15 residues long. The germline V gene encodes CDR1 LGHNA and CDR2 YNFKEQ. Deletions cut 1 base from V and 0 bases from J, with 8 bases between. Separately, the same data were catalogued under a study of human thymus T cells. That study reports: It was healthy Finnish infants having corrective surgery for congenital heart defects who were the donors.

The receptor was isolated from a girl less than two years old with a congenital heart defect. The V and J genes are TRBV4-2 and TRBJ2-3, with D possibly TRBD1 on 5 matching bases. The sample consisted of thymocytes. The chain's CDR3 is CASSQVGASTDTQYF. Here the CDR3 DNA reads TGTGCCAGCAGCCAAGTTGGGGCTAGCACAGATACGCAGTATTTT.